These 13 T cell receptor beta chains originate from one sample sequenced in a study of T cell repertoires in cytomegalovirus infection. TCRdb ran MiXCR on the reads and lists one entry per CDR3 protein. The top ten hold around 13% of the sample, which has just under 550,000 distinct CDR3 sequences, around 27% seen once. Sequencing was carried out using PBMCs. Every receptor here comes from a human donor in good health (CMV status not recorded). Some clones in this sample may be carry-over from other donors' samples.

This clonotype was seen more than once but under ten times. The chain couples TRBV7-2 to TRBJ1-1; 8 nucleotides agree with TRBD1. Trimming cost V 2 bases and J 4 bases; bases outside gene matches: 3. The CDR3 length is 14 residues. The germline CDR1 and CDR2 sequences are SGHTA and FQGNSA. For the CDR3, the DNA is TGTGCCAGCAGCTTACAGGGGGCCCTCACTGAAGCTTTCTTT. Protein sequence: CASSLQGALTEAFF.

This chain joins TRBV6-6 and TRBJ2-3; D gene uncertain. V was cut by 6 bases and J by 2 bases, with 6 bases left in between. Germline CDR1 and CDR2: MNHNY and SVGAGI (reference sequence). The CDR3 runs 12 residues. CDR3 in amino acids: CASRLTTDTQYF. In nucleotides, the CDR3 is TGTGCCAGCAGATTGACCACAGATACGCAGTATTTT.

V gene TRBV11-2 combines with J gene TRBJ2-6; 13 bases fit TRBD2. V dropped 2 bases and J dropped 0; count of bases not matched to a gene: 7. Germline V gives CDR1 SGHAT, CDR2 FQNNGV. This CDR3 contains 20 residues. CDR3 sequence (DNA): TGTGCCAGCAGCTTACCCCCTCGGACTAGCGGGAGCTCTGGGGCCAACGTCCTGACTTTC. This encodes CASSLPPRTSGSSGANVLTF.

The chain combines TRBV18 with TRBJ1-1; D not certain. V was clipped by 6 bases and J by 8 bases, with 19 bases between them. The CDR3 loop spans 14 amino acids. Germline V gene lookup returns CDR1 KGHSH and CDR2 LQKENI. Here the CDR3 reads CASSPPKSRIEAFF. The CDR3, as DNA: TGTGCCAGCTCCCCCCCTAAGAGCCGAATCGAAGCTTTCTTT.

This clonotype was picked up a small number of times. The gene calls are TRBV10-3 and TRBJ2-3, with D possibly TRBD2 on 6 matching bases. Germline assignment: CDR1 ENHRY and CDR2 SYGVKD. This CDR3 spans 16 amino acids. V was shortened by 0 bases and J by 5 bases, with 15 bases between the two germline ends. The CDR3 nucleotides are TGTGCCATCAGTGAGTCGAGGACGGGAGTAGGAGATACGCAGTATTTT. Amino acid sequence: CAISESRTGVGDTQYF.

There are many counts of this clonotype. This chain joins TRBV7-2 and TRBJ2-7; D gene ambiguous. The length of the CDR3 is 16 residues. Germline values: CDR1 SGHTA, CDR2 FQGNSA. V was cut by 1 base and J by 2 bases, with 15 bases left in between. The CDR3 loop is CASSLDIWASAYEQYF. As DNA, the CDR3 is TGTGCCAGCAGCTTAGATATTTGGGCGTCCGCCTACGAGCAGTACTTC.

The gene calls are TRBV7-2 and TRBJ2-7, with D unresolved. The length of the CDR3 is 11 residues. Trimming pared 5 bases from V and 5 bases from J, leaving 7 bases between. Germline CDR1 SGHTA, CDR2 FQGNSA. The CDR3 here is CASSPPHEQYV. DNA of the CDR3: TGTGCCAGCAGCCCACCTCACGAGCAGTACGTC.

This clonotype has a count of ten or more. J is TRBJ2-5 and V is TRBV7-9; 7 nucleotides agree with TRBD2. CDR3 size: 15 residues. Unmatched junction bases numbered 6, after V lost 1 base and J lost 4 bases. Germline-derived CDR1 and CDR2 are SEHNR and FQNEAQ (reference sequence). DNA of the CDR3: TGTGCCAGCAGCTTAGTCCCCAGCGGGGCAGAGACCCAGTACTTC. Amino acids: CASSLVPSGAETQYF. Together with reference TRBV7-9 and TRBJ2-5, the CDR3 gives the full variable domain: DTGVSQNPRHKITKRGQNVTFRCDPISEHNRLYWYRQTLGQGPEFLTYFQNEAQLEKSRLLSDRFSAERPKGSFSTLEIQRTEQGDSAMYLCASSLVPSGAETQYFGPGTRLLVL.

The chain employs TRBV6-5 and TRBJ2-5; 10 bases match TRBD2. Germline-derived CDR1 and CDR2 are MNHEY and SVGAGI. The CDR3 totals 15 residues. The trim removed 2 bases at V and 0 bases at J, leaving 0 bases unmatched. CDR3 sequence (DNA): TGTGCCAGCAGTTACGGGACTAGCGACCAAGAGACCCAGTACTTC. Its translation: CASSYGTSDQETQYF.

Ten or more counts support this clonotype. The rearrangement links TRBV7-2 to TRBJ2-7, with a possible D match to TRBD1 (6 bases). CDR1 SGHTA and CDR2 FQGNSA come from the germline V gene. The CDR3 consists of 13 residues. The V end was cut by 5 bases, the J end by 3 bases, with 11 bases between. This chain's CDR3 is CASSLGAGYEQYV. The CDR3 region has the DNA TGTGCCAGCAGCCTGGGGGCAGGCTACGAGCAGTACGTC.

This clonotype appeared many times. The chain is built from TRBV7-9 and TRBJ1-6, with 7 bases that match TRBD1. Germline assignment: CDR1 SEHNR and CDR2 FQNEAQ (reference sequence). The V and J ends lost 3 bases and 7 bases, in that order; junction bases with no gene match: 3. The CDR3 totals 14 residues. CDR3 DNA: TGTGCCAGCAGCTTGGGACAGAGCAATTCACCCCTCCACTTT. Translation gives CASSLGQSNSPLHF.

This clonotype was counted at least ten times. The rearrangement links TRBV28 to TRBJ1-5; D is uncertain. The CDR3 runs to 15 residues. Germline loops: CDR1 MDHEN, CDR2 SYDVKM. Between the trimmed V and J ends, which lost 8 bases and 0 bases, there was a span of 14 bases. The CDR3 protein is CASRRYLNSNQPQHF. The CDR3 coding sequence is TGTGCCAGCCGCCGCTACCTTAATAGCAATCAGCCCCAGCATTTT.

The chain links TRBV19 to TRBJ1-4; D not certain. Looked up from germline, CDR1 is LNHDA and CDR2 is SQIVND (reference sequence). The CDR3 is made up of 13 amino acids. The V end lost 7 bases, the J end lost 1 base, and 7 bases lay between the germline ends. The CDR3 nucleotides read TGTGCCAGTAACCCGGAAACTAATGAAAAACTGTTTTTT. It yields the protein CASNPETNEKLFF.